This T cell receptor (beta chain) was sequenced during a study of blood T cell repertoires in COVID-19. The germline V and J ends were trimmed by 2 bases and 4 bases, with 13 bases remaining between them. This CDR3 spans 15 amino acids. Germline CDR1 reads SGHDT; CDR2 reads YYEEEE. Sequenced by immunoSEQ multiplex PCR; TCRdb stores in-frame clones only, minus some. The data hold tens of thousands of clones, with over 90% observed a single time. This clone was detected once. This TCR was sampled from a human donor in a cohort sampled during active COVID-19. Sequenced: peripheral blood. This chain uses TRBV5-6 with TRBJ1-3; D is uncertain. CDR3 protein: CASSFTTGMGNTIYF. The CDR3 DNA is TGTGCCAGCAGCTTTACGACGGGGATGGGAAACACCATATATTTT.